This entry describes one T cell receptor (beta chain). This clone was detected only a few times. It has no known antigen specificity. No much larger clone is present one base from it, and per-base qualities are unavailable. The entire amount of isolated RNA was reverse transcribed using the High Capacity cDNA Reverse Transcription Kit, so the sequenced TCRB transcripts were expressed ones. Deep immunoSEQ sequencing was performed on naive, central memory and regulatory T cell samples, with an average of roughly 3.5 million total reads per sample. Sorted cells were lysed in RLT buffer and RNA was extracted with DNase-treated RNeasy Micro or Mini kits, depending on cell number. Each cell subset was processed separately to prevent cross-contamination, with patient and healthy donor samples processed together. The immunoSEQ multiplex PCR was used to amplify TCRB sequences from cDNA, yielding 87-bp fragments that span the CDR3 region. Sequencing of the amplicons was performed on the Illumina HiSeq platform. The paper's data handling went like this. Synthetic template baselines were used to correct PCR bias computationally, reads within Hamming distance 2 were collapsed, and singletons that could not be merged were discarded. Reads were aligned against IMGT to assign V, D and J genes, CDR3 length and insertions or deletions at six rearrangement sites. Within each subset, clonotype counts were normalized to sorted cell number, after which true diversity and Gini coefficients were computed with the tcR R package. Repertoire sharing was quantified using the overlap coefficient calculated on TCRB nucleotide sequences. Held by TCRdb, this immuneACCESS table contains in-frame sequences only and omits some clones. Under half of the omission traces to an unresolved V gene where checked; the cause of the rest is unknown. The DNA gave D and trimming, while V, J and clone size come from that table. Within this sample are about 340,000 clones, with roughly 8% of them counted one time only. 0.44% of the sample is in the top ten clones.

Each donor gave one peripheral blood draw, approximately 120 mL on average, collected into heparinised tubes. A BD FACSAria II and a panel including CD45RO, CCR7, CD25, CD127, CD95 and CD27 were used to sort naive, central memory, regulatory and stem cell-like memory CD4+ T cells. A purity above 95% was achieved for all sorted populations. Right away, PBMCs were isolated by Lymphoprep density gradient centrifugation and were stained directly, with no culture step. Samples were stained and sorted in pairs, with one healthy donor and one patient per experiment, so that batch effects were minimized. The entry originates in a study of beta chain features in type 1 diabetes listed by TCRdb under 2018. At the level of the whole study: Patients and healthy donors did not differ in mean age, gender distribution, total cell number or subset yield. A total of around 110,000,000 sorted cells were examined across all samples, and RNA yield correlated strongly with the number of cells per subset. In the study, TCRB repertoires of sorted circulating CD4+ T cell subsets from recently diagnosed type 1 diabetes patients were compared with those of matched healthy donors. Whereas all 30 or so donors provided naive and central memory subsets, regulatory and stem cell-like memory subsets were isolated from just 8 patients and roughly eight healthy donors.

Results the study describes overall, beyond this receptor: Because small numbers of individuals were included in the HLA sub-analyses, any influence of HLA type on TCRB rearrangement was left unresolved. Naive, central memory and regulatory TCRB repertoires appeared more similar among patients than among healthy donors. At VDJ recombination sites, type 1 diabetes patients had fewer insertions and more deleted nucleotides, which implies abnormalities in thymic rearrangement. Because cDNA was sequenced instead of genomic DNA, highly expressing activated cells could be over-represented, though the groups showed no difference in activation or CD3 levels. PCR may preferentially amplify shorter templates, but because patient and control samples were amplified and corrected together, any resulting skew would affect both groups equally. Type 1 diabetes patients showed a moderate but significant shortening of TCRB CDR3 length in all four CD4+ subsets.

The sample taken for sequencing was central memory CD4+ T cells from blood. The TCR sequence derives from a woman aged 18-29 years in good health.

The CDR3 reads CASSYALGAYEQYF. The nucleotides are TGTGCCAGCAGTTACGCCTTAGGAGCCTACGAGCAGTACTTC. The chain joins TRBV6-5 to TRBJ2-7; no D gene can be assigned with confidence. Deletion took 2 bases off V and 2 bases off J, with a span of 10 bases between the germline ends. The germline V gene yields MNHEY for CDR1 and SVGAGI for CDR2. From the cysteine up to the phenylalanine, the CDR3 has a length of 14 residues. Left in the record is the CDR3 DNA by itself, 42 bases read in frame from the first base.